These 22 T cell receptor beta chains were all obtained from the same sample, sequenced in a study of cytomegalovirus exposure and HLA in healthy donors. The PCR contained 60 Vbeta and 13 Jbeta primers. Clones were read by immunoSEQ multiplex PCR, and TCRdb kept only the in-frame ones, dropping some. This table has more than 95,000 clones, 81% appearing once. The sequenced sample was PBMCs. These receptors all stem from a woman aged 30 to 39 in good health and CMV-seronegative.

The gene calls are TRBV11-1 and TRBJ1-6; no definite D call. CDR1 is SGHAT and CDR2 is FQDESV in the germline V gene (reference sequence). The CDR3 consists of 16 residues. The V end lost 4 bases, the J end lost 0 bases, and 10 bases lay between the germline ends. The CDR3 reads CASSSGGSSYNSPLHF. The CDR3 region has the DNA TGTGCCAGCAGCTCGGGCGGGAGCTCCTATAATTCACCCCTCCACTTT.

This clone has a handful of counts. CDR3 DNA sequence: TGTGCCAGCAGTTCCGGGACAGGGTTTGGCGAGCAGTACTTC. It translates to CASSSGTGFGEQYF. The chain recombines TRBV2 with TRBJ2-7; 9 bases line up with TRBD1. The germline gives CDR1 SNHLY, CDR2 FYNNEI. V dropped 5 bases and J dropped 6; count of bases not matched to a gene: 8. CDR3 size: 14 residues.

DNA of the CDR3: TGTGCCAGTAGTACCTTCGGAGATACGCAGTATTTT. As protein: CASSTFGDTQYF. This chain connects TRBV19 to TRBJ2-3; D remains ambiguous. This CDR3 has 12 amino acids. Germline CDR1 reads LNHDA; CDR2 reads SQIVND (reference sequence). Trimming removed 4 bases at V and 5 bases at J, with 7 bases between.

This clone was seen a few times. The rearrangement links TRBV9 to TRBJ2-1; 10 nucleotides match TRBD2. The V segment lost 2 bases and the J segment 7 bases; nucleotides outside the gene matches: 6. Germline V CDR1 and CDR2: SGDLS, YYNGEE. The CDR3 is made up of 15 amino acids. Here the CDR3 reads CASSVISGGGNEQFF. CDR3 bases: TGTGCCAGCAGCGTCATAAGCGGGGGGGGGAATGAGCAGTTCTTC.

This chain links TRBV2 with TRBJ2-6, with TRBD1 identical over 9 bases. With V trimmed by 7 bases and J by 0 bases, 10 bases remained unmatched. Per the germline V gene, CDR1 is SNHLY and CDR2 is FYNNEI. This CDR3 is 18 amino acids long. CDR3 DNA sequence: TGTGCCAGCAATAGGGACAGGGCCCTTGCCTCTGGGGCCAACGTCCTGACTTTC. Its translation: CASNRDRALASGANVLTF. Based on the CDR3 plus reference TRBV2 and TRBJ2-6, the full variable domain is EPEVTQTPSHQVTQMGQEVILRCVPISNHLYFYWYRQILGQKVEFLVSFYNNEISEKSEIFDDQFSVERPDGSNFTLKIRSTKLEDSAMYFCASNRDRALASGANVLTFGAGSRLTVL.

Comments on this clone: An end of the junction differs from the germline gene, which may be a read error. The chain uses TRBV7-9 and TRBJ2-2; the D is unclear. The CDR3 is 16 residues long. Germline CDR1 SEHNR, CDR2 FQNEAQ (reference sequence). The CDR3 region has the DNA TGTTCCAGCAGCTCGTTTTCGGGTCCTCTCACCGGGGAGCTGTTTTTT. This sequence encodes CSSSSFSGPLTGELFF.

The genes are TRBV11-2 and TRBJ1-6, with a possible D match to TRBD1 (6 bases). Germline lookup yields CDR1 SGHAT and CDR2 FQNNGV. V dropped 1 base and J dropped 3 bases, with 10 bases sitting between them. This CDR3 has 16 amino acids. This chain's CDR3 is CASSLGQVLYNSPLHF. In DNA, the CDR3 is TGTGCCAGCAGCTTAGGACAGGTTCTCTATAATTCACCCCTCCACTTT.

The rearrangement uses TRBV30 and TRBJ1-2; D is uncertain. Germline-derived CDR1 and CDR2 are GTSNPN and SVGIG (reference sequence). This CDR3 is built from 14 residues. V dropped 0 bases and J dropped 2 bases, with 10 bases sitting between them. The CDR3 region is CAWSVQWANYGYTF. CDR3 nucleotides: TGTGCCTGGAGTGTACAGTGGGCAAACTATGGCTACACCTTC. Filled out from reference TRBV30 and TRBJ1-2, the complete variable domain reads SQTIHQWPATLVQPVGSPLSLECTVEGTSNPNLYWYRQAAGRGLQLLFYSVGIGQISSEVPQNLSASRPQDRQFILSSKKLLLSDSGFYLCAWSVQWANYGYTFGSGTRLTVV.

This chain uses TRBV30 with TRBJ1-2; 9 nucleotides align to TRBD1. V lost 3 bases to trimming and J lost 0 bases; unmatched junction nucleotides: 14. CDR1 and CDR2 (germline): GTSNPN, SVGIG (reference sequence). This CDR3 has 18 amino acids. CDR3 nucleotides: TGTGCCTGGAGGGCCCCCGGGACAGGGCTAACTACTAACTATGGCTACACCTTC. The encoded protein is CAWRAPGTGLTTNYGYTF.

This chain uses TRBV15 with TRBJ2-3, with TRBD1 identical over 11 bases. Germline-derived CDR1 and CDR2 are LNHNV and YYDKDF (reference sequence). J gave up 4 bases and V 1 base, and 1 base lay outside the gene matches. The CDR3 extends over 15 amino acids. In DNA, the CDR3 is TGTGCCACCAGCAGAGGGACAGGGGGCGCAGATACGCAGTATTTT. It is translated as CATSRGTGGADTQYF.

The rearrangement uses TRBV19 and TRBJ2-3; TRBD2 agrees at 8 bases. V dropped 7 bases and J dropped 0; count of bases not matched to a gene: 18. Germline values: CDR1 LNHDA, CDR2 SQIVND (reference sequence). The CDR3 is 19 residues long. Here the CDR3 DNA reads TGTGCCAGTACCGCCGCGGGACGGTTTAGCGGGACTAGCACAGATACGCAGTATTTT. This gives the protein CASTAAGRFSGTSTDTQYF.

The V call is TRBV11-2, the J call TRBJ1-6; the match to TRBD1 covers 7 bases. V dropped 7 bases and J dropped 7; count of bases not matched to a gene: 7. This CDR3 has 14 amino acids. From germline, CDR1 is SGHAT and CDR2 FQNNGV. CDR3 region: CASNVPGQNSPLHF. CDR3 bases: TGTGCCAGCAACGTCCCGGGACAGAATTCACCCCTCCACTTT.

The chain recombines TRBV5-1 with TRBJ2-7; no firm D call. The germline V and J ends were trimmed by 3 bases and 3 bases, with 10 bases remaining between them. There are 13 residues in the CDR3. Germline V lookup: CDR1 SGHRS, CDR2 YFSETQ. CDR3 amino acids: CASSYTVLYEQYF. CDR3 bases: TGCGCCAGCAGCTACACCGTTCTCTACGAGCAGTACTTC.

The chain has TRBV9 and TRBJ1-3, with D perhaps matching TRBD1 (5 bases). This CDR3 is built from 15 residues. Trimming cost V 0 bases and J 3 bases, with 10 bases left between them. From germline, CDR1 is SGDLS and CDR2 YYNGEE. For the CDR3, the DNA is TGTGCCAGCAGCGTAGAAGACAGAGGTGGAAACACCATATATTTT. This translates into CASSVEDRGGNTIYF.

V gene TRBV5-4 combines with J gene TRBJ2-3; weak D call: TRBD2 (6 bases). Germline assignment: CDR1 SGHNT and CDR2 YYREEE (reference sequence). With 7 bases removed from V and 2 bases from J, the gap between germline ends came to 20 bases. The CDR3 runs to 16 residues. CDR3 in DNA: TGTGCCAGCGGAAAACTTACGGGGGTCCTCACAGATACGCAGTATTTT. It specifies CASGKLTGVLTDTQYF. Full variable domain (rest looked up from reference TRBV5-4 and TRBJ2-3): ETGVTQSPTHLIKTRGQQVTLRCSSQSGHNTVSWYQQALGQGPQFIFQYYREEENGRGNFPPRFSGLQFPNYSSELNVNALELDDSALYLCASGKLTGVLTDTQYFGPGTRLTVL.

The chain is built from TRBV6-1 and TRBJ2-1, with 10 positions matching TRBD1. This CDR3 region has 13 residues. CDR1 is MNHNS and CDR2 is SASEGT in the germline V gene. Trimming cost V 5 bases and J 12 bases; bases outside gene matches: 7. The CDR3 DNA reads TGTGCCAGCAGTTTAGACAGGGGGCGCGCGCAGTTCTTC. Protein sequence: CASSLDRGRAQFF.

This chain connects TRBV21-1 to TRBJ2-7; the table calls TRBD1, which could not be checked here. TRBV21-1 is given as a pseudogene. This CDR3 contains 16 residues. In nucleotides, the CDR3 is TGTGCCAGCAGCAAAGTGCGTCGGCAGGCCGCCTACGAGCAGTACTTC. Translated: CASSKVRRQAAYEQYF.

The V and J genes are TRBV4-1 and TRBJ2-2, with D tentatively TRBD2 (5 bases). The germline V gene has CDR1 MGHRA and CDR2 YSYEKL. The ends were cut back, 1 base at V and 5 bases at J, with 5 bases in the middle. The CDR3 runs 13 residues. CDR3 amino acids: CASSQGGTGELFF. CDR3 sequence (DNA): TGCGCCAGCAGCCAAGGAGGGACCGGGGAGCTGTTTTTT.

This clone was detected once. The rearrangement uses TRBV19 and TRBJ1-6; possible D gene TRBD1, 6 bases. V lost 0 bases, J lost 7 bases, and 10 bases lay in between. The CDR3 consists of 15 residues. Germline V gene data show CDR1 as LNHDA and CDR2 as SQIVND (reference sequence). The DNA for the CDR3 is TGTGCCAGTAGTATAGACAGGGGAAGGAATTCACCCCTCCACTTT. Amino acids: CASSIDRGRNSPLHF.

In DNA form, the CDR3 reads TGCAGCGTTAGGGGGAACACTGAAGCTTTCTTT. Translation: CSVRGNTEAFF. The V call is TRBV29-1, the J call TRBJ1-1; D possibly corresponds to TRBD1 (5 bases). V lost 5 bases to trimming and J lost 1 base, with 5 bases between them. This CDR3 is 11 amino acids long. Germline V gene data show CDR1 as SQVTM and CDR2 as ANQGSEA.

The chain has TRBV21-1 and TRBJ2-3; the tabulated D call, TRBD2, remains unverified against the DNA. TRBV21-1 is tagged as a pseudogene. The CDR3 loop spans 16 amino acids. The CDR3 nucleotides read TGTGCCAGCAGCCCCCCCCGGCGGGGAGGCCCAGATACGCAGTATTTT. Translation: CASSPPRRGGPDTQYF.

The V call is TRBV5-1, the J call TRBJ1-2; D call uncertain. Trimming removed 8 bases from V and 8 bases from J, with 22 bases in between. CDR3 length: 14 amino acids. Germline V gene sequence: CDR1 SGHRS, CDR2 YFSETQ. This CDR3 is CASHLNGESRGYTF. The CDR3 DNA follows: TGCGCCAGTCACCTTAACGGGGAATCTAGGGGCTACACCTTC. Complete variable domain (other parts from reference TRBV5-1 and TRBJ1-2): KAGVTQTPRYLIKTRGQQVTLSCSPISGHRSVSWYQQTPGQGLQFLFEYFSETQRNKGNFPGRFSGRQFSNSRSEMNVSTLELGDSALYLCASHLNGESRGYTFGSGTRLTVV.